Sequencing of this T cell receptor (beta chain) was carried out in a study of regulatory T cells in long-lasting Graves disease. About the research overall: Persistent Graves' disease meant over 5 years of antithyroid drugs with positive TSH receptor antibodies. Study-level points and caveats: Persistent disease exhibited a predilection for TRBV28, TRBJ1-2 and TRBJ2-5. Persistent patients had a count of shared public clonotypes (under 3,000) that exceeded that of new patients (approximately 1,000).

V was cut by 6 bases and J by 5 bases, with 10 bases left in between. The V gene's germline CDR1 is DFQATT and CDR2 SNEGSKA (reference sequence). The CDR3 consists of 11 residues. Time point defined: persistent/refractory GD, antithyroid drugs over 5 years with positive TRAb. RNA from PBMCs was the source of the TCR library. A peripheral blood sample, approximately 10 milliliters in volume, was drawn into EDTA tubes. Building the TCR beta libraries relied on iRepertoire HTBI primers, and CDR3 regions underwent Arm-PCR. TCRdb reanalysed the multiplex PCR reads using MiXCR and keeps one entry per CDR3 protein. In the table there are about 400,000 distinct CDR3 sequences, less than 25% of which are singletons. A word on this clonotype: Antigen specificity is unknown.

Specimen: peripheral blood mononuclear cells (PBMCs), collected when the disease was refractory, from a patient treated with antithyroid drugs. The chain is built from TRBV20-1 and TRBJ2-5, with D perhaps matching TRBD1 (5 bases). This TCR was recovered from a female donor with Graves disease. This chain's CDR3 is CSAIRVETQYF. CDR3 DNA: TGCAGTGCCATCAGGGTTGAGACCCAGTACTTC.